These 32 T cell receptor beta chains were all obtained from the same sample, sequenced in a study of shared clonotypes between healthy human individuals. Only in-frame clones appear in the TCRdb table, and some are missing; sequencing was by immunoSEQ multiplex PCR. The sample records some 2,400,000 clones, around 95% being singletons. The source material was naive CD4+ T cells sorted from blood. As for subset: CD45RA+ positively selected. All receptors derive from a man younger than 30 in good health.

The J gene is TRBJ2-2, the V gene TRBV4-2, with a tentative D call TRBD2 (6 bases). CDR3 length: 17 residues. The germline V gene encodes CDR1 LGHNA and CDR2 YNFKEQ. V lost 7 bases and J lost 3, with 21 bases in between. The CDR3 nucleotides are TGTGCCAGCACACCGGGACTTATCATCCCCGACACCGGGGAGCTGTTTTTT. Protein: CASTPGLIIPDTGELFF.

This chain connects TRBV19 to TRBJ2-1; possibly TRBD1 for D (7 bases). Between the trimmed V and J ends, which lost 2 bases and 8 bases, there was a span of 10 bases. This CDR3 comprises 13 residues. Germline V gene data show CDR1 as LNHDA and CDR2 as SQIVND (reference sequence). The CDR3 region is CASSIQGGYEQFF. DNA of the CDR3: TGTGCCAGTAGTATACAGGGGGGCTATGAGCAGTTCTTC.

The V gene is TRBV5-1, the J gene TRBJ1-1, with 10 bases lining up with TRBD1. Germline CDR1 is SGHRS and CDR2 is YFSETQ. J lost 1 base, V lost 4 bases, and 10 bases had no gene match. The CDR3 consists of 17 residues. CDR3 nucleotides: TGCGCCAGCAGCCCCCAGTCGACAGGGGGCAGGAACACTGAAGCTTTCTTT. Amino acid sequence: CASSPQSTGGRNTEAFF. Variable domain in full (rest from reference TRBV5-1 and TRBJ1-1): KAGVTQTPRYLIKTRGQQVTLSCSPISGHRSVSWYQQTPGQGLQFLFEYFSETQRNKGNFPGRFSGRQFSNSRSEMNVSTLELGDSALYLCASSPQSTGGRNTEAFFGQGTRLTVV.

This chain joins TRBV10-3 and TRBJ2-3, with 11 bases fitting TRBD2. CDR1 is ENHRY, CDR2 SYGVKD, per germline. The CDR3 is 17 amino acids. The CDR3 loop reads CATRGSRSGRGGDTQYF. CDR3 nucleotides: TGTGCTACGCGGGGCAGTCGTAGCGGGAGGGGAGGAGATACGCAGTATTTT.

This sequence joins TRBV30 and TRBJ2-3; D is ambiguous. From germline, CDR1 is GTSNPN and CDR2 SVGIG (reference sequence). The CDR3 extends over 11 amino acids. V was clipped by 0 bases and J by 9 bases, with 7 bases between them. Here the CDR3 DNA reads TGTGCCTGGAGTGTACAGCCAACGCAGTATTTT. Its translation is CAWSVQPTQYF.

With respect to this clone: The sample carries other DNA sequences with the same CDR3. The V call is TRBV7-9, the J call TRBJ1-4; D is possibly TRBD1 (5 bases). Per germline, CDR1 SEHNR and CDR2 FQNEAQ (reference sequence). Trimming took 1 base from V and 3 from J, leaving 6 bases between them. The CDR3 is 14 residues long. Written as DNA, the CDR3 is TGTGCCAGCAGCTTAGGACAGCCTAATGAAAAACTGTTTTTT. It is translated as CASSLGQPNEKLFF.

This clone appeared once. The V call is TRBV5-4, the J call TRBJ2-3, with D hard to call. The V gene lost 1 base and the J gene lost 4 bases, with 7 bases spanning the gap. The length of the CDR3 is 13 residues. Germline CDR1 and CDR2: SGHNT and YYREEE (reference sequence). The CDR3: CASSLWASDTQYF. CDR3 DNA: TGTGCCAGCAGCTTGTGGGCGTCAGATACGCAGTATTTT.

The rearrangement joins TRBV5-1 to TRBJ2-7; TRBD2 matches 13 bases. CDR3 size: 15 residues. Trimming took 2 bases from V and 7 from J; bases not matched to a gene: 6. The germline V gene encodes CDR1 SGHRS and CDR2 YFSETQ. In nucleotides, the CDR3 is TGCGCCAGCAGCTTAGGACTAGCGGGAGTGGGGGAGCAGTACTTC. This gives the protein CASSLGLAGVGEQYF.

The DNA for the CDR3 is TGTGCCACCAGCAGACACACCGGGACCTACGAGCAGTACTTC. This gives the protein CATSRHTGTYEQYF. The chain couples TRBV15 to TRBJ2-7, with TRBD2 as a possible D gene (5 bases). The CDR3 sequence is 14 residues long. V gave up 2 bases and J gave up 2 bases, with 10 bases separating them. Per germline, CDR1 LNHNV and CDR2 YYDKDF (reference sequence).

The rearrangement uses TRBV11-2 and TRBJ2-7, with TRBD2 matching 12 bases. Trimming took 1 base from V and 3 from J; bases not matched to a gene: 4. This CDR3 region has 16 residues. Germline V gene sequence: CDR1 SGHAT, CDR2 FQNNGV. The CDR3 DNA reads TGTGCCAGCAGCTTAGGGACTAGCGGGAACATCTACGAGCAGTACTTC. This gives the protein CASSLGTSGNIYEQYF. Together with reference TRBV11-2 and TRBJ2-7, the CDR3 gives the full variable domain: EAGVAQSPRYKIIEKRQSVAFWCNPISGHATLYWYQQILGQGPKLLIQFQNNGVVDDSQLPKDRFSAERLKGVDSTLKIQPAKLEDSAVYLCASSLGTSGNIYEQYFGPGTRLTVT.

The chain employs TRBV7-9 and TRBJ1-2; 7 bases fit TRBD1. The germline gives CDR1 SEHNR, CDR2 FQNEAQ (reference sequence). Losses at the gene ends were 5 bases for V and 2 bases for J; bases not matched to a gene: 2. CDR3 length equals 13 residues. CDR3 sequence reads: CASSMGQNYGYTF. For the CDR3, the DNA is TGTGCCAGCAGCATGGGACAGAACTATGGCTACACCTTC.

The CDR3 protein is CASGNLIATGAGELFF. The CDR3, as DNA: TGTGCCAGCGGGAACTTAATAGCGACAGGGGCCGGGGAGCTGTTTTTT. The V gene is TRBV2, the J gene TRBJ2-2, with 8 bases lining up with TRBD1. Unmatched junction bases numbered 14, after V lost 8 bases and J lost 6 bases. The CDR3 has 16 residues. CDR1 is SNHLY and CDR2 is FYNNEI in the germline V gene.

V usage is TRBV10-3 and J usage is TRBJ2-5; 10 nucleotides agree with TRBD2. The CDR3 consists of 15 residues. Germline CDR1 and CDR2: ENHRY and SYGVKD. J was trimmed by 5 bases and V by 10 bases; bases with no gene match: 13. The CDR3 sequence: CATGGLAGASETQYF. The CDR3 bases are TGTGCCACAGGGGGGCTAGCGGGGGCGAGTGAGACCCAGTACTTC.

This clone was seen once. This sample also contains other DNA sequences that code for the same CDR3. This chain joins TRBV7-9 and TRBJ2-7, with 7 bases aligning to TRBD1. The CDR3 contains 14 residues. The V gene end was trimmed by 5 bases and the J gene end by 4 bases; junction bases not matched to a gene: 8. Germline V gives CDR1 SEHNR, CDR2 FQNEAQ (reference sequence). As DNA, the CDR3 is TGTGCCAGCAGCCCTCGACAGGGAACTTACGAGCAGTACTTC. Protein: CASSPRQGTYEQYF.

A single count supports this clone. The rearrangement links TRBV6-5 to TRBJ2-1; TRBD2 might be the D (5 bases). Per the germline V gene, CDR1 is MNHEY and CDR2 is SVGAGI. The germline V and J ends were trimmed by 8 bases and 7 bases, with 21 bases remaining between them. The length of the CDR3 is 15 residues. The CDR3 here is CASGVLDYYENEQFF. The CDR3 region has the DNA TGTGCCAGCGGGGTCCTAGACTACTACGAGAATGAGCAGTTCTTC.

The V gene is TRBV10-3, the J gene TRBJ1-1; D remains unclear. V lost 4 bases and J lost 0, with 9 bases in between. CDR1 ENHRY and CDR2 SYGVKD come from the germline V gene. The CDR3 length is 14 residues. CDR3 in DNA: TGTGCCATCAGTGTAACAGATTTGAACACTGAAGCTTTCTTT. Encoded protein: CAISVTDLNTEAFF.

This rearrangement joins TRBV7-9 to TRBJ1-5, with TRBD1 identical over 8 bases. The CDR3 is 15 residues long. CDR1 is SEHNR and CDR2 is FQNEAQ in the germline V gene (reference sequence). With 5 bases clipped from V and 2 bases from J, the junction kept 5 bases outside the gene matches. In nucleotides, the CDR3 is TGTGCCAGCAGCCAGGACAGGGTCGGCAATCAGCCCCAGCATTTT. This gives the protein CASSQDRVGNQPQHF. Together with reference TRBV7-9 and TRBJ1-5, the CDR3 gives the full variable domain: DTGVSQNPRHKITKRGQNVTFRCDPISEHNRLYWYRQTLGQGPEFLTYFQNEAQLEKSRLLSDRFSAERPKGSFSTLEIQRTEQGDSAMYLCASSQDRVGNQPQHFGDGTRLSIL.

For this clone: The sample holds other DNA sequences that translate to the same CDR3. The V gene is TRBV25-1, the J gene TRBJ2-2; TRBD1 might be the D (5 bases). CDR3 length equals 14 residues. The germline V gene has CDR1 MGHDK and CDR2 SYGVNS. The V and J ends lost 2 bases and 3 bases respectively, with 7 bases between them. CDR3 protein: CASSEQGYTGELFF. The CDR3 DNA reads as TGTGCCAGCAGTGAACAGGGATACACCGGGGAGCTGTTTTTT.

V gene TRBV28 combines with J gene TRBJ2-3, with D tentatively TRBD1 (6 bases). The length of the CDR3 is 15 residues. The V gene's germline CDR1 is MDHEN and CDR2 SYDVKM. V lost 3 bases and J 1 base, leaving 11 bases between the germline ends. The CDR3 DNA reads TGTGCCAGCAGTTTGGCAGGGGACCGCACAGATACGCAGTATTTT. Translation: CASSLAGDRTDTQYF.

CDR3 bases: TGTGCCAGCAGCGTAGCGTTCCCGGGCAATGAGCAGTTCTTC. The encoded protein is CASSVAFPGNEQFF. The rearrangement links TRBV9 to TRBJ2-1; the D is unclear. Trimming shortened V by 0 bases and J by 6 bases, and 10 bases separated the two germline ends. The CDR3 spans 14 residues. CDR1 SGDLS and CDR2 YYNGEE come from the germline V gene.

This sequence joins TRBV19 and TRBJ2-2; D is undetermined. The V end was cut by 4 bases, the J end by 6 bases, with 9 bases between. CDR1 is LNHDA and CDR2 is SQIVND in the germline V gene (reference sequence). The CDR3 covers 13 residues. The CDR3 reads CASSTTWAGELFF. The CDR3 DNA reads TGTGCCAGTAGTACCACGTGGGCCGGGGAGCTGTTTTTT.

The chain combines TRBV9 with TRBJ2-7, with D maybe TRBD1 (6 bases). The CDR3 is 14 amino acids. CDR1 SGDLS and CDR2 YYNGEE come from the germline V gene. V lost 3 bases and J lost 0, with 10 bases in between. The CDR3 coding sequence is TGTGCCAGCAGCGCCCGGACAGACTCCTACGAGCAGTACTTC. Its protein is CASSARTDSYEQYF.

The chain employs TRBV7-9 and TRBJ2-2; no clear D. The CDR3 is 13 residues long. In germline, CDR1 is SEHNR, CDR2 FQNEAQ (reference sequence). The V gene lost 4 bases and the J gene lost 6 bases, with 9 bases spanning the gap. In DNA, the CDR3 is TGTGCCAGCAGCTGGTCCAGCGCCGGGGAGCTGTTTTTT. This encodes CASSWSSAGELFF.

J is TRBJ2-5 and V is TRBV25-1; 12 bases map to TRBD1. CDR1 and CDR2 from the germline V gene are MGHDK and SYGVNS. CDR3 size: 17 residues. The V gene end was trimmed by 5 bases and the J gene end by 4 bases; junction bases not matched to a gene: 11. CDR3 sequence (DNA): TGTGCCAGCAGTCCCCGGATCGGGACAGGGGGCCTAGAGACCCAGTACTTC. It yields the protein CASSPRIGTGGLETQYF.

The chain couples TRBV2 to TRBJ2-2, with TRBD1 identical over 9 bases. The V gene's germline CDR1 is SNHLY and CDR2 FYNNEI. V dropped 2 bases and J dropped 6; count of bases not matched to a gene: 4. The CDR3 has 15 residues. CDR3 loop: CASSERGQGPGELFF. The DNA of the CDR3 is TGTGCCAGCAGTGAAAGGGGACAGGGACCCGGGGAGCTGTTTTTT.

This chain uses TRBV9 with TRBJ2-7; tentatively, D is TRBD1 or TRBD2 (5 bases each). Germline CDR1 reads SGDLS; CDR2 reads YYNGEE. With 4 bases removed from V and 5 bases from J, the gap between germline ends came to 10 bases. The CDR3 sequence is 12 residues long. In DNA form, the CDR3 reads TGTGCCAGCAGCCGGGTGGGGGACGAGCAGTACTTC. Translated: CASSRVGDEQYF.

Details on this clone: In the same sample, other DNA sequences code for this CDR3. This rearrangement joins TRBV5-1 to TRBJ2-3; either TRBD1 or TRBD2 may fit D (5 bases each). The germline CDR1 and CDR2 sequences are SGHRS and YFSETQ. V dropped 4 bases and J dropped 2 bases, with 14 bases sitting between them. CDR3 length equals 15 residues. DNA for the CDR3: TGCGCCAGCAGCCTGGGGGTCCCAGACACAGATACGCAGTATTTT. Translated: CASSLGVPDTDTQYF.

This clone was detected once. V gene TRBV29-1 combines with J gene TRBJ1-1, with D possibly TRBD1 on 5 matching bases. The CDR3 spans 14 residues. Germline CDR1 SQVTM, CDR2 ANQGSEA. The V end was cut by 6 bases, the J end by 1 base, with 15 bases between. In DNA, the CDR3 is TGCAGCGTCGAGGTATGGGGGGGGAACACTGAAGCTTTCTTT. Protein product: CSVEVWGGNTEAFF.

This chain joins TRBV25-1 and TRBJ1-3, with D uncertain. The CDR3 loop spans 13 amino acids. The ends were cut back, 3 bases at V and 4 bases at J, with 7 bases in the middle. Per the germline V gene, CDR1 is MGHDK and CDR2 is SYGVNS. CDR3 DNA: TGTGCCAGCAGTGAGGAGTGGGGAAACACCATATATTTT. This sequence encodes CASSEEWGNTIYF.

The CDR3 sequence: CASSKLAGGTSDTQYF. In DNA, the CDR3 is TGCGCCAGCAGCAAACTAGCGGGAGGCACCAGCGATACGCAGTATTTT. V usage is TRBV5-1 and J usage is TRBJ2-3; 12 bases line up with TRBD2. In germline, CDR1 is SGHRS, CDR2 YFSETQ. The CDR3 spans 16 residues. V trimming: 4 bases; J trimming: 6 bases; junction bases outside the gene matches: 9.

The chain has TRBV9 and TRBJ2-5; D is uncertain. CDR3 size: 15 residues. V was trimmed by 0 bases and J by 3 bases, leaving 12 bases between them. In germline, CDR1 is SGDLS, CDR2 YYNGEE. For the CDR3, the DNA is TGTGCCAGCAGCGTAGGTAGGGTTGTTGAAGAGACCCAGTACTTC. Translating it yields CASSVGRVVEETQYF.

The chain recombines TRBV5-1 with TRBJ2-2; 14 bases line up with TRBD2. Germline V gene data show CDR1 as SGHRS and CDR2 as YFSETQ. V dropped 4 bases and J dropped 0; count of bases not matched to a gene: 2. The length of the CDR3 is 17 residues. For the CDR3, the DNA is TGCGCCAGCAGCCGGACTAGCGGGGGGCCGAACACCGGGGAGCTGTTTTTT. This translates into CASSRTSGGPNTGELFF.